This is a list of T cell receptor beta chains from one sample in a study of beta chain features in type 1 diabetes. Profiling relied on immunoSEQ multiplex PCR, and the TCRdb table lists in-frame clones only, not all of them. The data contain 300,000 to 350,000 clones, 7% to 9% of them seen just once; the ten biggest clones take up around 0.45%. The sequenced sample was central memory CD4+ T cells from blood. These receptors came from a woman aged 18-30 years in good health. The CDR3 runs from the conserved cysteine through the conserved F or W. D genes are given only for firm matches. Some rows mark clone size as missing; the rest say once, few, many or name a class of expanded clone.

d_call: .
cdr3_length: 14
v_call: TRBV27
clone_size: .
j_call: TRBJ2-3
cdr3_aa: CASSPQTLQDTQYF
cdr3_nt: TGTGCCAGCAGTCCTCAGACCCTTCAAGATACGCAGTATTTT

d_call: .
cdr3_length: 12
v_call: TRBV10-3
clone_size: many
j_call: TRBJ1-2
cdr3_aa: CASSRTGAGYTF
cdr3_nt: TGTGCCTCAAGCAGAACAGGCGCCGGCTACACCTTC

d_call: .
cdr3_length: 14
v_call: TRBV18
clone_size: few
j_call: TRBJ2-2
cdr3_aa: CASSRAAERGELFF
cdr3_nt: TGTGCCAGCTCACGGGCTGCAGAGCGAGGGGAGCTGTTTTTT

d_call: .
cdr3_length: 13
v_call: TRBV7-2
clone_size: many
j_call: TRBJ1-1
cdr3_aa: CASSLMTNTEAFF
cdr3_nt: TGTGCCAGCAGCTTAATGACGAACACTGAAGCTTTCTTT

d_call: .
cdr3_length: 15
v_call: TRBV10-3
clone_size: .
j_call: TRBJ1-5
cdr3_aa: CAISEVGQGNQPQHF
cdr3_nt: TGTGCCATCAGTGAGGTCGGGCAGGGCAATCAACCCCAGCATTTT

d_call: .
cdr3_length: 14
v_call: TRBV7-2
clone_size: few
j_call: TRBJ2-1
cdr3_aa: CASSLAESSNEQFF
cdr3_nt: TGTGCCAGCAGCTTAGCCGAGTCTTCCAATGAGCAGTTCTTC

d_call: .
cdr3_length: 13
v_call: TRBV28
clone_size: .
j_call: TRBJ1-3
cdr3_aa: CASTPRARNTIYF
cdr3_nt: TGTGCCAGCACCCCTCGGGCCCGAAACACCATATATTTT

d_call: .
cdr3_length: 15
v_call: TRBV7-2
clone_size: few
j_call: TRBJ2-2
cdr3_aa: CASSRKDRDTGELFF
cdr3_nt: TGTGCCAGCAGCCGGAAGGATCGGGACACCGGGGAGCTGTTTTTT

d_call: .
cdr3_length: 15
v_call: TRBV5-4
clone_size: .
j_call: TRBJ2-1
cdr3_aa: CASSLDSYSYNEQFF
cdr3_nt: TGTGCCAGCAGCTTGGACAGCTACTCCTACAATGAGCAGTTCTTC

d_call: TRBD1
cdr3_length: 14
v_call: TRBV4-3
clone_size: .
j_call: TRBJ1-4
cdr3_aa: CASSQRQGSEKLFF
cdr3_nt: TGCGCCAGCAGCCAACGACAGGGATCCGAAAAACTGTTTTTT

d_call: TRBD2
cdr3_length: 16
v_call: TRBV10-3
clone_size: few
j_call: TRBJ2-5
cdr3_aa: CAISESGAGAEETQYF
cdr3_nt: TGTGCCATCAGTGAGTCGGGAGCGGGAGCGGAAGAGACCCAGTACTTC

d_call: .
cdr3_length: 14
v_call: TRBV7-9
clone_size: few
j_call: TRBJ2-2
cdr3_aa: CASSFGANTGELFF
cdr3_nt: TGTGCCAGCAGCTTCGGGGCGAACACCGGGGAGCTGTTTTTT

d_call: TRBD1
cdr3_length: 16
v_call: TRBV9
clone_size: many
j_call: TRBJ2-2
cdr3_aa: CASSPQAGGGTGELFF
cdr3_nt: TGTGCCAGCAGCCCCCAGGCAGGGGGCGGGACCGGGGAGCTGTTTTTT

d_call: .
cdr3_length: 13
v_call: TRBV28
clone_size: .
j_call: TRBJ1-4
cdr3_aa: CASSLGGWEKLFF
cdr3_nt: TGTGCCAGCAGTCTTGGGGGATGGGAAAAACTGTTTTTT

d_call: .
cdr3_length: 14
v_call: TRBV6-6
clone_size: few
j_call: TRBJ1-1
cdr3_aa: CASTQQGANTEAFF
cdr3_nt: TGTGCCAGCACTCAACAGGGCGCGAACACTGAAGCTTTCTTT

d_call: TRBD2
cdr3_length: 18
v_call: TRBV7-2
clone_size: .
j_call: TRBJ2-5
cdr3_aa: CASSPRRGAGGPLGTQYF
cdr3_nt: TGTGCCAGCAGCCCCCGCAGGGGAGCGGGAGGGCCCTTGGGGACCCAGTACTTC

d_call: .
cdr3_length: 16
v_call: TRBV7-2
clone_size: .
j_call: TRBJ2-1
cdr3_aa: CASSLEPGNTYNEQFF
cdr3_nt: TGTGCCAGCAGCTTAGAGCCGGGAAACACCTACAATGAGCAGTTCTTC

d_call: .
cdr3_length: 14
v_call: TRBV5-1
clone_size: .
j_call: TRBJ1-1
cdr3_aa: CASSPTAGPPEAFF
cdr3_nt: TGCGCCAGCAGCCCCACCGCAGGGCCCCCTGAAGCTTTCTTT

d_call: .
cdr3_length: 13
v_call: TRBV29-1
clone_size: few
j_call: TRBJ2-5
cdr3_aa: CSVEGAGQETQYF
cdr3_nt: TGCAGCGTTGAGGGGGCAGGCCAAGAGACCCAGTACTTC